What follows are 2 T cell receptor beta chains derived from one specimen sequenced in a study of shared clonotypes between healthy human individuals. Here immunoSEQ multiplex PCR was the method, and the copy in TCRdb shows in-frame clones only, minus some. The sample has about 1 million clones, 75% seen once. Sequencing was carried out using memory CD4+ T cells sorted from blood. Subset: CD45RA-negative fraction. The source is a man younger than 30 in good health.

The chain is built from TRBV7-2 and TRBJ2-1, with D perhaps TRBD2 (5 bases). Germline V gene lookup returns CDR1 SGHTA and CDR2 FQGNSA. V was clipped by 2 bases and J by 7 bases, with 21 bases between them. This CDR3 is 17 amino acids long. The CDR3 reads CASSLIGVSAQGNEQFF. The CDR3 DNA sequence: TGTGCCAGCAGCTTAATTGGTGTTAGCGCCCAAGGTAATGAGCAGTTCTTC.

In its sample, this clone was seen many times. The rearrangement links TRBV6-5 to TRBJ2-1, with D perhaps matching TRBD2 (6 bases). This CDR3 is built from 11 residues. V lost 6 bases, J lost 16 bases, and 16 bases lay in between. The germline V gene has CDR1 MNHEY and CDR2 SVGAGI. The CDR3 loop is CASSDSRGIFF. CDR3 nucleotides: TGTGCCAGCAGCGATAGCCGGGGGATTTTCTTC.